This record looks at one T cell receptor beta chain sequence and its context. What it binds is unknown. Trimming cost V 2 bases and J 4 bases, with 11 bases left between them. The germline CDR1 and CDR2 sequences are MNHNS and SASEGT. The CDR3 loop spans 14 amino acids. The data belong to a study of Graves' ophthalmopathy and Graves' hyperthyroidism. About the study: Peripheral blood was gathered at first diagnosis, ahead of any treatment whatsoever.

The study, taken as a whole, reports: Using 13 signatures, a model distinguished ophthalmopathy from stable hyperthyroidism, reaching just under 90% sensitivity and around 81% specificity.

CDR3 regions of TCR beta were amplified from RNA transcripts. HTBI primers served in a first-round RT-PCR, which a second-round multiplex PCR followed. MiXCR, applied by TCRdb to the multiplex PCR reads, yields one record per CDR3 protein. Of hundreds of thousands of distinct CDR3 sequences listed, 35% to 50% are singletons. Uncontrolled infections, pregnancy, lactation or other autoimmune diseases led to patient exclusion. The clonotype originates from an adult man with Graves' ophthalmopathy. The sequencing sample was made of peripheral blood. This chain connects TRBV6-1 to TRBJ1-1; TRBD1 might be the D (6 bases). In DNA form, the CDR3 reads TGTGCCAGCAGTGAAACAGGGTTGGCCACTGAAGCTTTCTTT. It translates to CASSETGLATEAFF.